These T cell receptor beta chains were read from a single sample in a study of blood T cell repertoires in COVID-19. Some clones are missing from TCRdb's copy, which holds only in-frame ones; the method was immunoSEQ multiplex PCR. This table holds roughly 150,000 clones, over 75% found once. Sequenced material: peripheral blood. These receptors were obtained from a human donor in a cohort sampled during active COVID-19. The CDR3 runs from the conserved cysteine through the conserved F or W. The D gene is left open where the match is weak. Not every row has a clone size; where given, it reads once, few, many or a size class.

TRBD1 TRBJ1-5 NA TRBV28 TGTGCCAGCAGCCCCGGCGGGACAGGTCAGCCCCAGCATTTT CASSPGGTGQPQHF
NA TRBJ1-2 NA TRBV12-3/TRBV12-4 TGTGCCAGCAGTTTACAGGCTAACTATGGCTACACCTTC CASSLQANYGYTF
TRBD1 TRBJ1-2 NA TRBV20-1 TGCAGTGCTGGACAGGGGTTTGGCTACACCTTC CSAGQGFGYTF
NA TRBJ1-5 NA TRBV2 TGTGCCAGCAGTGAAGGGTCGATGAGTCAGCCCCAGCATTTT CASSEGSMSQPQHF
NA TRBJ2-1 NA TRBV14 TGTGCCAGCAGCACGGGACTTTACAATGAGCAGTTCTTC CASSTGLYNEQFF
TRBD2 TRBJ2-5 NA TRBV7-2 TGTGCCAGCAGCATACAGAGCGGGGGGGCTCAAGAGACCCAGTACTTC CASSIQSGGAQETQYF
TRBD1 TRBJ2-4 NA TRBV9 TGTGCCAGCAGCGGAGGGGGCCGGAACATTCAGTACTTC CASSGGGRNIQYF
TRBD2 TRBJ2-2 NA TRBV4-1 TGCGCCAGCAGCCAAGAGGAGGGACTAGCGGGTGGTGGGGAGCTGTTTTTT CASSQEEGLAGGGELFF
NA TRBJ1-1 few TRBV24-1 TGTGCCACCAGTGGCGGGGTCGAGAACACTGAAGCTTTCTTT CATSGGVENTEAFF
TRBD1 TRBJ1-2 NA TRBV10-2 TGCGCCAGCAGTGAGGACAGGGTTTTTGGCTACACCTTC CASSEDRVFGYTF
TRBD1 TRBJ1-1 NA TRBV6-5 TGTGCCAGCAGTTACTCAGGACAGGGAGACACTGAAGCTTTCTTT CASSYSGQGDTEAFF
TRBD1 TRBJ1-1 NA TRBV5-1 TGCGCCAGCAGTGTGTCACAGGGGCGCACTGAAGCTTTCTTT CASSVSQGRTEAFF
NA TRBJ2-7 few TRBV27 TGTGCCAGCAGAGCCGACAACCACGAGCAGTACTTC CASRADNHEQYF
TRBD1 TRBJ1-6 NA TRBV2 TGTGCCAGCAGGGACAGGGGGAATTCACCCCTCCACTTT CASRDRGNSPLHF
NA TRBJ2-7 few TRBV27 TGTGCCAGCAGTTTAGAACAGGGACCCTACGAGCAGTACTTC CASSLEQGPYEQYF
TRBD1 TRBJ2-2 NA TRBV6-6 TGTGCCAGCAGGAAGGGACAGGTGAACACCGGGGAGCTGTTTTTT CASRKGQVNTGELFF
TRBD2 TRBJ2-2 NA TRBV6-1 TGTGCCAGCAGTGGCCTGGCGGGAGGGCCGTGGACCGGGGAGCTGTTTTTT CASSGLAGGPWTGELFF
TRBD1 TRBJ1-5 NA TRBV27 TGTGCCAGCAAACCGACCTACTTATTAAGGGGGCAACAGAATCAGCCCCAGCATTTT CASKPTYLLRGQQNQPQHF
NA TRBJ2-7 NA TRBV6-6 TGTGCCAGCAGTTACCGCAGGGTAAACTACGAGCAGTACTTC CASSYRRVNYEQYF
TRBD2 TRBJ2-7 few TRBV30 TGTGCCTGTTGTCCCGGGACTAGTCCTTGGGAGCAGTACTTC CACCPGTSPWEQYF
NA TRBJ2-7 NA TRBV5-1 TGCGCCAGCAGCTTGGAAGGAGTATCCGAGCAGTACTTC CASSLEGVSEQYF
NA TRBJ1-2 NA TRBV27 TGTGCCAGCAGTTTCTCCAGGGGAAGGGCTAACTATGGCTACACCTTC CASSFSRGRANYGYTF
TRBD1 TRBJ1-1 NA TRBV24-1 TGTGCCACCAGGCGGCGGGGCAAGAAGAACAGGGGGCAAGGCACTGAAGCTTTCTTT CATRRRGKKNRGQGTEAFF
TRBD2 TRBJ2-2 NA TRBV7-7 TGTGCTAGCAGCCCGGGACTAGCGGGATTAACCGGGGAGCTGTTTTTT CASSPGLAGLTGELFF
NA TRBJ2-4 NA TRBV6-6 TGTGCCAGCACGCGGGGCTCCTTAGCCAAAAACATTCAGTACTTC CASTRGSLAKNIQYF
NA TRBJ2-5 NA TRBV7-2 TGTGCCAGCAGCTTAGTTGCTAGCGCCCAAGAGACCCAGTACTTC CASSLVASAQETQYF
NA TRBJ2-3 NA TRBV18 TGTGCCAGCTCGCGGGACACAGATACGCAGTATTTT CASSRDTDTQYF